This T cell receptor (beta chain) was identified during a study of graft-versus-host responses after intestinal transplantation. Background on the study: Induction using anti-thymocyte globulin, followed by tacrolimus and steroids for 3 to 4 years, was given to all recipients.

This CDR3 is 12 amino acids long. V was trimmed by 10 bases and J by 3 bases, leaving 10 bases between them. Germline CDR1 reads MDHEN; CDR2 reads SYDVKM. Clones were read by immunoSEQ multiplex PCR, and TCRdb kept only the in-frame ones, dropping some. The data contain 95,000 or so clones, 90% of them singletons. The starting material was PBMCs, obtained around 450 days after intestinal transplant. This sequence was found in a human patient who received an intestinal transplant, so some T cells may come from the graft donor. The chain recombines TRBV28 with TRBJ1-5; no clear D gene. The DNA of the CDR3 is TGTGCCACCTTGACACCCAATCAGCCCCAGCATTTT. This sequence encodes CATLTPNQPQHF.